This T cell receptor (beta chain) comes out of a study of blood T cell repertoires in COVID-19. Across the study: COVID-19 samples collected from the United States, Italy and Spain covered acute and convalescent phases.

The age range of participants was 18 to 89 years, with residence in fewer than 25 US areas. Concerning this clone: Relative to the germline gene, one junction end is altered; a read error may explain this.

Germline-derived CDR1 and CDR2 are MDHEN and SYDVKM. The CDR3 consists of 14 residues. Authors' methods: Amplified reference gene primers provided the basis for estimating nucleated cell counts. Repertoires were generated with immunoSEQ multiplex PCR, while TCRdb's copy carries only in-frame clones and drops some. From that table come the V and J calls and clone size; the DNA was used to work out D and trimming. The sample has about 400,000 clones, about 85% seen once. The sequencing sample was made of PBMCs or T cells enriched from blood (not recorded which). This receptor was identified in a young woman with acute COVID-19. The V call is TRBV28, the J call TRBJ2-5, with 14 positions matching TRBD2. DNA for the CDR3: TGTGCCAGCAGTACCGGGACTAGCGGGGGTAGCATCCACTTC. Amino acids: CASSTGTSGGSIHF.